The source of this T cell receptor (beta chain) is a study of CD8 T cells in Susac syndrome. The wider study: When blood was drawn, the patients with Susac syndrome were therapy-naive, on corticosteroids, or on intravenous immunoglobulin alone.

RNA totalling about 0.5 to 1 ug underwent reverse transcription with random hexamers. The authors amplified TCR beta CDR3 across 54 Vbeta and 13 Jbeta using immunoSEQ multiplex PCR. A single record per CDR3 protein comes from TCRdb applying MiXCR to the immunoSEQ multiplex PCR reads. This sample has around 130,000 distinct CDR3 sequences, with just under 95% found just once. Trimming removed 1 base from V and 3 bases from J, with 7 bases in between. The CDR3 contains 14 residues. CDR1 and CDR2 (germline): MGHRA, YSYEKL. This TCR came from a human donor with Susac syndrome. The sequenced sample was CD8+ T cells from PBMCs. The chain couples TRBV4-1 to TRBJ1-5; D remains ambiguous. In DNA form, the CDR3 reads TGCGCCAGCAGCCAAGGGGAGAACAATCAGCCCCAGCATTTT. As protein: CASSQGENNQPQHF.